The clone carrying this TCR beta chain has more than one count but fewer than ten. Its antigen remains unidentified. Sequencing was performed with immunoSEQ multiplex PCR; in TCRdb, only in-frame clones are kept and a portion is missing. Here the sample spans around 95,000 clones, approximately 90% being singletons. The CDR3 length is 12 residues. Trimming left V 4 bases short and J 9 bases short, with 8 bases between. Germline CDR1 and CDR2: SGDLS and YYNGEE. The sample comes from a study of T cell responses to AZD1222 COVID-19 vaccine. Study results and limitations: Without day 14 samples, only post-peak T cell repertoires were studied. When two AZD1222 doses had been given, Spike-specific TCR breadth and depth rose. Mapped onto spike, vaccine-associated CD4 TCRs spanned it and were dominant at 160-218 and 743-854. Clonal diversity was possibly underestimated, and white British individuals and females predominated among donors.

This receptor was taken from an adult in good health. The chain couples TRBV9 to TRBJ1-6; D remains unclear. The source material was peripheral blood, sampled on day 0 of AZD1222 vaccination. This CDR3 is CASSSSGSPLHF. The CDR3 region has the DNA TGTGCCAGCAGCTCATCAGGTTCACCCCTCCACTTT.